This T cell receptor (beta chain) was sequenced for a study of blood T cell repertoires in COVID-19. Across the whole study: Acute-phase and convalescent COVID-19 samples originated in the United States, Italy and Spain. T cells, B-cell-depleted T cells, or PBMCs supplied cDNA or gDNA.

Germline CDR1 MNHEY, CDR2 SVGEGT. The CDR3 loop spans 17 amino acids. The V gene end was trimmed by 6 bases and the J gene end by 3 bases; junction bases not matched to a gene: 9. The assay was immunoSEQ multiplex PCR, and TCRdb's table has in-frame clones only and misses some. The sample lists 95,000 to 150,000 clones, approximately 90% occurring once. Sequenced material: peripheral blood. The TCR comes from a human donor in a cohort sampled during active COVID-19. The chain joins TRBV6-2 or TRBV6-3 to TRBJ2-5, with 14 nucleotides matching TRBD2. The CDR3 spells CASSLMPGLAGEETQYF. The CDR3 DNA sequence: TGTGCCAGCAGCTTGATGCCGGGACTAGCGGGAGAAGAGACCCAGTACTTC.